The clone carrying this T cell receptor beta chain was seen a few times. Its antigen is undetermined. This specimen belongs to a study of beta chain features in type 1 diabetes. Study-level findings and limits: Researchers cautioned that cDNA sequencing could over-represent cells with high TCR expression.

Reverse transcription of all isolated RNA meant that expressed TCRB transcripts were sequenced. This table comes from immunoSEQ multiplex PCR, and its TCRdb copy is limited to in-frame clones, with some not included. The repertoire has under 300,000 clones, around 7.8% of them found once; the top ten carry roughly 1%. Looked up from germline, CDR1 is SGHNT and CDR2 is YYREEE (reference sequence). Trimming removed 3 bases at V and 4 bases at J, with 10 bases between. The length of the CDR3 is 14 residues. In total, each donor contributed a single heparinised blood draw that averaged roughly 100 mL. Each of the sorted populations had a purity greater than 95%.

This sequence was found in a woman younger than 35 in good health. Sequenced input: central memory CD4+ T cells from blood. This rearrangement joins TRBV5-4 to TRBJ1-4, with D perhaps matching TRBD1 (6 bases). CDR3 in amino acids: CASSSDSLNEKLFF. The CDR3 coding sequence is TGTGCCAGCAGCTCGGACAGCCTTAATGAAAAACTGTTTTTT.